This is a list of T cell receptor beta chains from one sample in a study of blood T cell repertoires in COVID-19. Clones were read by immunoSEQ multiplex PCR, and TCRdb kept only the in-frame ones, dropping some. The table lists about 220,000 clones, about 85% of them singletons. The sample taken for sequencing was peripheral blood. These receptors all come from a man in his fifties who had recovered from COVID-19. Both conserved end residues are part of each CDR3. The D gene is left open where the match is weak. Only some rows state a clone size, as once, few, many or a class for expanded clones.

clone_size	v_call	j_call	cdr3_length	d_call	cdr3_nt	cdr3_aa
-	TRBV7-2	TRBJ1-3	14	-	TGTGCCAACAGCTTGGACAGCTCTGGAAACACCATATATTTT	CANSLDSSGNTIYF
-	TRBV27	TRBJ1-5	10	-	TGTGCCAGCAGGGGACTAATTTGGCATTTT	CASRGLIWHF
-	TRBV6-5	TRBJ1-1	13	-	TGTGCCAGCACGGGACAAGGGAACACTGAAGCTTTCTTT	CASTGQGNTEAFF
-	TRBV29-1	TRBJ1-1	12	TRBD1	TGCAGCTTTAAGGGGGCTCGGACTGAAGCTTTCTTT	CSFKGARTEAFF
once	TRBV24-1	TRBJ2-1	15	-	TGTGCCACCAGTGTGGCAGGGGAAGTTTACAATGAGCAGTTCTTC	CATSVAGEVYNEQFF
-	TRBV19	TRBJ1-2	14	-	TGTGCCAGTAGTATCTCGGGGAACTCCTATGGCTACACCTTC	CASSISGNSYGYTF
-	TRBV5-1	TRBJ1-2	13	TRBD1	TGCGCCAGCAGCTTGACAGGGGACTATGGCTACACCTTC	CASSLTGDYGYTF
-	TRBV28	TRBJ2-3	15	TRBD1	TGTGCCAGCAGTTTCCCGACAGGGCATGCAGATACGCAGTATTTT	CASSFPTGHADTQYF
-	TRBV11-2	TRBJ2-7	15	TRBD2	TGTGCCAGCAGTTTTAAGCGGGAGGCATCCTACGAGCAGTACTTC	CASSFKREASYEQYF
-	TRBV5-4	TRBJ2-7	13	-	TGTGCCAGCAGCTTGGAGCCTAACTACGAGCAGTACTTC	CASSLEPNYEQYF
-	TRBV7-9	TRBJ2-1	16	TRBD2	TGTGCCAGCAGCACGCGACTAGCGGGAGAAGGGAATGAGCAGTTCTTC	CASSTRLAGEGNEQFF
-	TRBV19	TRBJ2-7	14	-	TGTGCCAGTAGTATAGGCAGGGATGCCGGCGAGCAGTACTTC	CASSIGRDAGEQYF
-	TRBV11-2	TRBJ2-7	14	TRBD1	TGTGCCAGCAGCACCGGGACAGGTGGCTACGAGCAGTACTTC	CASSTGTGGYEQYF
-	TRBV2	TRBJ2-1	14	-	TGTGCCAGCACGGGGCAGGGGGGTTACAATGAGCAGTTCTTC	CASTGQGGYNEQFF
-	TRBV24-1	TRBJ2-1	16	-	TGTGCCACCAGTGATCCGGGTATGAGCTCCTACAATGAGCAGTTCTTC	CATSDPGMSSYNEQFF
-	TRBV20-1	TRBJ2-2	15	TRBD2	TGCAGTGCTAGTAGACTAGCGGGAGGTGACAGGGAGCTGTTTTTT	CSASRLAGGDRELFF
-	TRBV14	TRBJ2-5	13	-	TGTGCCAGCAGCCAACTAAACCAAGAGACCCAGTACTTC	CASSQLNQETQYF
-	TRBV5-1	TRBJ1-2	15	-	TGCGCCAGCAGCCCCGATGGACTTCGCCTCTATGGCTACACCTTC	CASSPDGLRLYGYTF
-	TRBV7-9	TRBJ1-2	15	TRBD1	TGTGCCAGCAGCTTAGCCTTGACAGGGGGCGGAGGCTACACCTTC	CASSLALTGGGGYTF
once	TRBV11-2	TRBJ1-1	13	-	TGTGCCAGCAGCCCGAACACGAACACTGAAGCTTTCTTT	CASSPNTNTEAFF
-	TRBV19	TRBJ2-1	13	-	TGTGCCAGTAGTATAGCCGTCTACAATGAGCAGTTCTTC	CASSIAVYNEQFF
-	TRBV12-3/TRBV12-4	TRBJ2-7	13	TRBD1	TGTGCCAGCAGTCTTAGCAACCGGGACAGGGTTTTCTTC	CASSLSNRDRVFF
-	TRBV6-5	TRBJ2-6	16	TRBD1	TGTGCCAGCAGTTACTCTGACAGGGTTGGGGCCAACGTCCTGACTTTC	CASSYSDRVGANVLTF
-	TRBV19	TRBJ2-7	15	-	TGTGCCAGTAGCAATGGAGGAGACTACCCCTACGAGCAGTACTTC	CASSNGGDYPYEQYF
few	TRBV25-1	TRBJ1-5	15	-	TGTGCCAGCAGCCGAAGTGGGGCTTGGGGACAGCCCCAGCATTTT	CASSRSGAWGQPQHF
-	TRBV5-4	TRBJ2-7	11	-	TGTGCCAGCAGCTTGGGGTCAGAGGAGTACTTC	CASSLGSEEYF